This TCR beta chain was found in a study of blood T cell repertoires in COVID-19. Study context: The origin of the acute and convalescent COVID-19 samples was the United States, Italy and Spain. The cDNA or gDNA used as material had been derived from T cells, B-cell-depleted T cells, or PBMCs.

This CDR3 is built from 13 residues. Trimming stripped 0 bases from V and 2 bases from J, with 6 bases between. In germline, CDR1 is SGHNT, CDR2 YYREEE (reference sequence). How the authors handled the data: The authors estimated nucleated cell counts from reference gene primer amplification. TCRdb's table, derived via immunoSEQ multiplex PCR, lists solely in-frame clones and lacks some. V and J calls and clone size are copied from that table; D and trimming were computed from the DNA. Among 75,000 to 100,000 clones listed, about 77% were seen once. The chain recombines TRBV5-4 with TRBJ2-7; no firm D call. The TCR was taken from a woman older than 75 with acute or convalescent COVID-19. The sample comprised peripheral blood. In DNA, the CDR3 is TGTGCCAGCAGCTTGGGCAGGACCTACGAGCAGTACTTC. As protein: CASSLGRTYEQYF. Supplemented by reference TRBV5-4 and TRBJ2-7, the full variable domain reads ETGVTQSPTHLIKTRGQQVTLRCSSQSGHNTVSWYQQALGQGPQFIFQYYREEENGRGNFPPRFSGLQFPNYSSELNVNALELDDSALYLCASSLGRTYEQYFGPGTRLTVT.